Listed below are T cell receptor beta chains from one sample, sequenced in a study of shared clonotypes between healthy human individuals. Method: immunoSEQ multiplex PCR; TCRdb's copy keeps in-frame clones and lacks some. The sample includes about 680,000 clones, around 92% of them seen just once. The sequenced sample was naive CD8+ T cells sorted from blood. These receptors were collected from a man aged 25 to 45 in good health. The CDR3 runs from the conserved cysteine through the conserved F or W. D genes are given only for firm matches.

cdr3_nt: TGTGCCAGCAGCGTCAGGAGGCCGAACACCGGGGAGCTGTTTTTT
cdr3_aa: CASSVRRPNTGELFF
j_call: TRBJ2-2
d_call: .
v_call: TRBV7-9

cdr3_nt: TGCGCCAGCAGTCCTATAGATACGCAGTATTTT
cdr3_aa: CASSPIDTQYF
j_call: TRBJ2-3
d_call: .
v_call: TRBV5-1

cdr3_nt: TGCGCCAGCAGCCAAGGCATTGCAGGGACCTACGAGCAGTACTTC
cdr3_aa: CASSQGIAGTYEQYF
j_call: TRBJ2-7
d_call: .
v_call: TRBV4-3

cdr3_nt: TGTGCCAGCAGCTCGAGCCGGGACAGGGGCAACACTGAAGCTTTCTTT
cdr3_aa: CASSSSRDRGNTEAFF
j_call: TRBJ1-1
d_call: TRBD1
v_call: TRBV7-9

cdr3_nt: TGTGCCAGCAGCTTATACGGGGACTCCTACGAGCAGTACTTC
cdr3_aa: CASSLYGDSYEQYF
j_call: TRBJ2-7
d_call: .
v_call: TRBV5-4

cdr3_nt: TGTGCCAGCAGTGATCGGACTGGAGAAAAACTGTTTTTT
cdr3_aa: CASSDRTGEKLFF
j_call: TRBJ1-4
d_call: .
v_call: TRBV6-1

cdr3_nt: TGTGCCAGCAGCTTAGGCCCCTGGACGGACTACACCGGGGAGCTGTTTTTT
cdr3_aa: CASSLGPWTDYTGELFF
j_call: TRBJ2-2
d_call: .
v_call: TRBV7-6

cdr3_nt: TGCAGCGTTGAAGACAGGGACCCTGGCGAGCAGTACTTC
cdr3_aa: CSVEDRDPGEQYF
j_call: TRBJ2-7
d_call: .
v_call: TRBV29-1

cdr3_nt: TGTGCCACCTCGAGTAGGAGCTCCTACAATGAGCAGTTCTTC
cdr3_aa: CATSSRSSYNEQFF
j_call: TRBJ2-1
d_call: .
v_call: TRBV28

cdr3_nt: TGTGCCAGCAGCTTATCGCGCGGCGAGAAGGCCTCCTACGAGCAGTACTTC
cdr3_aa: CASSLSRGEKASYEQYF
j_call: TRBJ2-7
d_call: .
v_call: TRBV7-2

cdr3_nt: TGTGCCAGCAGCTCCCGGACTAGCGGAGAAGCGGCCCAGTACTTC
cdr3_aa: CASSSRTSGEAAQYF
j_call: TRBJ2-5
d_call: TRBD2
v_call: TRBV13

cdr3_nt: TGTGCCAGCAGCACTGGACAGGGATCATACAATGAGCAGTTCTTC
cdr3_aa: CASSTGQGSYNEQFF
j_call: TRBJ2-1
d_call: TRBD1
v_call: TRBV7-9

cdr3_nt: TGCAGCGTTGTCAAGCGGGGGACCTACGAGCAGTACTTC
cdr3_aa: CSVVKRGTYEQYF
j_call: TRBJ2-7
d_call: TRBD2
v_call: TRBV29-1

cdr3_nt: TGTGCCAGCAGCCTATCGACAGAATACAATGAGCAGTTCTTC
cdr3_aa: CASSLSTEYNEQFF
j_call: TRBJ2-1
d_call: .
v_call: TRBV5-5

cdr3_nt: TGTGCCACCAGCTACGGGAACACCGGGGAGCTGTTTTTT
cdr3_aa: CATSYGNTGELFF
j_call: TRBJ2-2
d_call: .
v_call: TRBV19

cdr3_nt: TGTGCCAGCGGCAGCAGTTTTGTCCCTAGGGATGAGCAGTTCTTC
cdr3_aa: CASGSSFVPRDEQFF
j_call: TRBJ2-1
d_call: .
v_call: TRBV27

cdr3_nt: TGTGCCAGCAGCTATGCGGACGGCAGAACAACTGAAGCTTTCTTT
cdr3_aa: CASSYADGRTTEAFF
j_call: TRBJ1-1
d_call: .
v_call: TRBV5-5

cdr3_nt: TGTGCCAGCAGCACCGACTCAGGGGCTGAAGCTTTCTTT
cdr3_aa: CASSTDSGAEAFF
j_call: TRBJ1-1
d_call: .
v_call: TRBV9